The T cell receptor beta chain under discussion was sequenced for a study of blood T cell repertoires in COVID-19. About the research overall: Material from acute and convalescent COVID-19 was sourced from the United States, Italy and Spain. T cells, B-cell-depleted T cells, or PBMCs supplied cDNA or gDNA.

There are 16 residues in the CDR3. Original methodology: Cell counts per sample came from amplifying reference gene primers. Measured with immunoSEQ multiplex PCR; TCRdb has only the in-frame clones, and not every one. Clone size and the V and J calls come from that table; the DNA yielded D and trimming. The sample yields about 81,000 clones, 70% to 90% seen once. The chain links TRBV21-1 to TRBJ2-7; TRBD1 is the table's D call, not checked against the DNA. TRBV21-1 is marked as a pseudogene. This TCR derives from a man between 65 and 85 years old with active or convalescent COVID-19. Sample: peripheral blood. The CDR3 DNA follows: TGTGCCAGCAGCCAGGGGGGGACAGGGAACCCCTACGAGCAGTACTTC. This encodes CASSQGGTGNPYEQYF.